The present entry profiles one T cell receptor (beta chain) with its context. This specimen belongs to a study of blood T cell repertoires in COVID-19. The CDR3 has 11 amino acids. V lost 10 bases and J lost 5, with 10 bases in between. Germline V gene lookup returns CDR1 LNHDA and CDR2 SQIVND (reference sequence). Sequencing was performed with immunoSEQ multiplex PCR; in TCRdb, only in-frame clones are kept and a portion is missing. The sample has roughly 250,000 clones, around 90% seen once. The chain links TRBV19 to TRBJ2-3; unclear D gene. The sequence derives from a woman in her twenties or thirties with acute COVID-19. Specimen: PBMCs or T cells enriched from blood (not recorded which). CDR3 loop: CATLPGDTQYF. DNA of the CDR3: TGTGCCACGCTCCCGGGAGATACGCAGTATTTT.